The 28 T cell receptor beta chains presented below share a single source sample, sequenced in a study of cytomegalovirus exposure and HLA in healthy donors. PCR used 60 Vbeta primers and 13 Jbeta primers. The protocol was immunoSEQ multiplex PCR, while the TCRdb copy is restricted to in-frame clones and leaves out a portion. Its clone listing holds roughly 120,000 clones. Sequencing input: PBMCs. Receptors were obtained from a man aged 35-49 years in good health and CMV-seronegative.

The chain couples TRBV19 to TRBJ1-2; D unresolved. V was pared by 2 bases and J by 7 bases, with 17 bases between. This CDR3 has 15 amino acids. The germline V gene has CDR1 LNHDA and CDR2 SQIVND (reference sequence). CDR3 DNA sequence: TGTGCCAGTAGTATAAACCGGCAGGCGTATCGTGGCTACACCTTC. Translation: CASSINRQAYRGYTF.

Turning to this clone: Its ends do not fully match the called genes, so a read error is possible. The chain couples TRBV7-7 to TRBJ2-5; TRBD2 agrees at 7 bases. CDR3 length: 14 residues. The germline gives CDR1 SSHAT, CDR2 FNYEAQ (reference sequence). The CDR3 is CASSLVLGEGIQYF. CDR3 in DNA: TGTGCTAGCAGCTTAGTTTTGGGGGAGGGAATCCAGTACTTC.

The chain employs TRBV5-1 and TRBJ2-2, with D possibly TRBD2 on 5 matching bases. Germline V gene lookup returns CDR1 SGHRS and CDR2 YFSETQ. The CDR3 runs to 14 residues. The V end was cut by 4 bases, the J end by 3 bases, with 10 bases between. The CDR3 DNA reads TGCGCCAGCAGCATCGAGGGATACACCGGGGAGCTGTTTTTT. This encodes CASSIEGYTGELFF.

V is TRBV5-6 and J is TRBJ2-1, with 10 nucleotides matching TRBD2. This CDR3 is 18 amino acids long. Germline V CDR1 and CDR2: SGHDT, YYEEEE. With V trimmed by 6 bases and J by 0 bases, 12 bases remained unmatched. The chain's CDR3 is CASNAMGLAPSSYNEQFF. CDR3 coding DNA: TGTGCCAGCAACGCCATGGGACTAGCGCCGAGCTCCTACAATGAGCAGTTCTTC.

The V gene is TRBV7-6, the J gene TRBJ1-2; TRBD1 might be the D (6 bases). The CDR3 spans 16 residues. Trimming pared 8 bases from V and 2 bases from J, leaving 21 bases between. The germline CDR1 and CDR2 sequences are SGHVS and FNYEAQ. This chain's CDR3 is CASAKGGLTGNYGYTF. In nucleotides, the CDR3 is TGTGCCAGCGCTAAAGGGGGTTTGACAGGAAACTATGGCTACACCTTC.

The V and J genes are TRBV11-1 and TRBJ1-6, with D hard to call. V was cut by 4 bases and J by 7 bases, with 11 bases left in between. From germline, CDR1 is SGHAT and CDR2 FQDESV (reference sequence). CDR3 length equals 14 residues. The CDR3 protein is CASSWADQNSPLHF. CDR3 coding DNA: TGTGCCAGCAGCTGGGCCGACCAAAATTCACCCCTCCACTTT.

The CDR3 sequence: CASSPFQTGTSGNTIYF. In DNA form, the CDR3 reads TGTGCCAGCTCACCATTTCAGACAGGAACCTCTGGAAACACCATATATTTT. The chain uses TRBV18 and TRBJ1-3, with a tentative D call TRBD1 (6 bases). The CDR3 runs 17 residues. CDR1 KGHSH and CDR2 LQKENI come from the germline V gene. The ends were cut back, 2 bases at V and 0 bases at J, with 14 bases in the middle. Drawing the rest from reference TRBV18 and TRBJ1-3, the complete variable domain is NAGVMQNPRHLVRRRGQEARLRCSPMKGHSHVYWYRQLPEEGLKFMVYLQKENIIDESGMPKERFSAEFPKEGPSILRIQQVVRGDSAAYFCASSPFQTGTSGNTIYFGEGSWLTVV.

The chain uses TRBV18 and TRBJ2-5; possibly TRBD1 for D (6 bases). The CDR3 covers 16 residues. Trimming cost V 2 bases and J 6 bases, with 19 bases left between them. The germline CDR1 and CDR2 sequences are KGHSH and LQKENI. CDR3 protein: CASSPDTGTTLKTQYF. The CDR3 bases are TGTGCCAGCTCACCAGACACAGGGACGACCTTGAAGACCCAGTACTTC.

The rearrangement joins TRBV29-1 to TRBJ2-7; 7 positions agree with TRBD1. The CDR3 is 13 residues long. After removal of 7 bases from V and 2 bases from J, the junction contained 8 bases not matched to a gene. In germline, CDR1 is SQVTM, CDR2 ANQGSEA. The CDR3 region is CSGGTGAPYEQYF. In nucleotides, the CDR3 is TGCAGCGGCGGTACAGGGGCCCCCTACGAGCAGTACTTC.

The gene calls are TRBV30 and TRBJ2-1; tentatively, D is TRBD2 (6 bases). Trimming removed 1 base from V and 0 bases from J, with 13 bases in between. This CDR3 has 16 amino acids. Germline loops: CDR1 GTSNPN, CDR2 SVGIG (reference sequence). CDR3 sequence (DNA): TGTGCCTGGAGTGGGGAGCGGGTGAGCTCCTACAATGAGCAGTTCTTC. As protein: CAWSGERVSSYNEQFF.

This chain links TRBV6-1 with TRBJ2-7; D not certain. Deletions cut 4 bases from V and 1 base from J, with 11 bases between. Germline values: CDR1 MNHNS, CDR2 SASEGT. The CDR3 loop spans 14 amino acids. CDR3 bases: TGTGCCAGCAGTGCCGACATCCTATCCTACGAGCAGTACTTC. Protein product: CASSADILSYEQYF.

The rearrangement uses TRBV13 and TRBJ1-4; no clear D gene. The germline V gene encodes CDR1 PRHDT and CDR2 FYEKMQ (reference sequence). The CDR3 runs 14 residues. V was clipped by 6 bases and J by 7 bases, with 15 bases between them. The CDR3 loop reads CASRVYGIVEKLFF. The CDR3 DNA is TGTGCCAGCAGGGTATACGGTATCGTTGAAAAACTGTTTTTT. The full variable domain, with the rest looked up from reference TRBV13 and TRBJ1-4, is AAGVIQSPRHLIKEKRETATLKCYPIPRHDTVYWYQQGPGQDPQFLISFYEKMQSDKGSIPDRFSAQQFSDYHSELNMSSLELGDSALYFCASRVYGIVEKLFFGSGTQLSVL.

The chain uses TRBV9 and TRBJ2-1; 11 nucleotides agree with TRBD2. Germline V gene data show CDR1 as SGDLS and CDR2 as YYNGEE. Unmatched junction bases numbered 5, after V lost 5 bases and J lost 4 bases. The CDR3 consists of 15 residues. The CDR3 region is CASSPTSGSYNEQFF. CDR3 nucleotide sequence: TGTGCCAGCAGTCCAACTAGCGGGAGTTACAATGAGCAGTTCTTC.

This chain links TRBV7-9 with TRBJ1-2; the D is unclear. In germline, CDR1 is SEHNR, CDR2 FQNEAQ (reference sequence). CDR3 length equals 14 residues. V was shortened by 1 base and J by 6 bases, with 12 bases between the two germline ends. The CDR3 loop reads CASSLGTGIDGYTF. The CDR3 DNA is TGTGCCAGCAGCTTAGGTACGGGGATCGATGGCTACACCTTC.

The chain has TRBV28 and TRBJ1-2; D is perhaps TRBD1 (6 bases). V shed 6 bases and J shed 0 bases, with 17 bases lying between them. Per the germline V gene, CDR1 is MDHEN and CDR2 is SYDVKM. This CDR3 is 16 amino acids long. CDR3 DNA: TGTGCCAGCAGATGGGCAGGGGAAGAAGCTAACTATGGCTACACCTTC. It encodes CASRWAGEEANYGYTF.

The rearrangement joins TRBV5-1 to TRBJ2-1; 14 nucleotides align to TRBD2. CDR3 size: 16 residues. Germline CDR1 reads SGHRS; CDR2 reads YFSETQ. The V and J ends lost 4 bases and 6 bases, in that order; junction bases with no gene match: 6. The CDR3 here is CASSLFGTSGGNEQFF. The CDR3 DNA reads TGCGCCAGCAGCCTCTTTGGGACTAGCGGGGGCAATGAGCAGTTCTTC.

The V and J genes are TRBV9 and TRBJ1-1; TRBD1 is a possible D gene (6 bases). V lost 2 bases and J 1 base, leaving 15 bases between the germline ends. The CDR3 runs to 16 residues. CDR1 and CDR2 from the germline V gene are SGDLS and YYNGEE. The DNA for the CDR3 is TGTGCCAGCAGCGTCGGGCCAGGGGACAAGAACACTGAAGCTTTCTTT. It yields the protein CASSVGPGDKNTEAFF.

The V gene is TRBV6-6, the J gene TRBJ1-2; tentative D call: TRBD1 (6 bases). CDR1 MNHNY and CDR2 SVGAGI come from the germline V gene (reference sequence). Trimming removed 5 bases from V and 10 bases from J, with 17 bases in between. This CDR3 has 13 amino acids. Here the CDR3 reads CASSLYRAAYYTF. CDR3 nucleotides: TGTGCCAGCAGTCTATACAGGGCCGCCTACTACACCTTC.

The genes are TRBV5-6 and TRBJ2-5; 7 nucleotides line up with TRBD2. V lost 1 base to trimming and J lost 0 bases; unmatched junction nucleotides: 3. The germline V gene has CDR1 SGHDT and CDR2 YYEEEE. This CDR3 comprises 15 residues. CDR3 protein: CASSLPSGHQETQYF. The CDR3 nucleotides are TGTGCCAGCAGCTTGCCTAGCGGCCACCAAGAGACCCAGTACTTC. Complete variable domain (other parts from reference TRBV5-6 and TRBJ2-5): DAGVTQSPTHLIKTRGQQVTLRCSPKSGHDTVSWYQQALGQGPQFIFQYYEEEERQRGNFPDRFSGHQFPNYSSELNVNALLLGDSALYLCASSLPSGHQETQYFGPGTRLLVL.

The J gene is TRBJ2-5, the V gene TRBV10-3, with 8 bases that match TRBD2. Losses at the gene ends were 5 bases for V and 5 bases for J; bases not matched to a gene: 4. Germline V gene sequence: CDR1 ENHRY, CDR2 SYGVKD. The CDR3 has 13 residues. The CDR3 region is CAISQAGAETQYF. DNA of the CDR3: TGTGCCATCAGTCAAGCGGGAGCGGAGACCCAGTACTTC.

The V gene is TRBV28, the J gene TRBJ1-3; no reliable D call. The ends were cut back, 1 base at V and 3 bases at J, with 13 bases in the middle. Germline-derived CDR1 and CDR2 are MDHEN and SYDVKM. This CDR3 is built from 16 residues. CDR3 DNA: TGTGCCAGCAGTTTATTCGGAGGGAATCGTGGAAACACCATATATTTT. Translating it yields CASSLFGGNRGNTIYF.

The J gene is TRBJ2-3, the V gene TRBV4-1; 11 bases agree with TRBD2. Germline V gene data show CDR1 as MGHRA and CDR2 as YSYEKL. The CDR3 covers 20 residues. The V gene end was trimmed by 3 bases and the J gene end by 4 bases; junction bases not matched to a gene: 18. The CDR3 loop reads CASSQPDYARASGRPDTQYF. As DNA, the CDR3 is TGCGCCAGCAGCCAGCCCGACTACGCTAGGGCTAGCGGGAGGCCAGATACGCAGTATTTT.

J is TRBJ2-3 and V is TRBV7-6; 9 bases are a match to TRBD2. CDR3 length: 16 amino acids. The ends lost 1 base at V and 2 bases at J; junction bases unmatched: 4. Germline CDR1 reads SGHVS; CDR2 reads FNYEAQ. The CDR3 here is CASSLGLAGYTDTQYF. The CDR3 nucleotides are TGTGCCAGCAGCTTAGGGCTAGCGGGGTACACAGATACGCAGTATTTT.

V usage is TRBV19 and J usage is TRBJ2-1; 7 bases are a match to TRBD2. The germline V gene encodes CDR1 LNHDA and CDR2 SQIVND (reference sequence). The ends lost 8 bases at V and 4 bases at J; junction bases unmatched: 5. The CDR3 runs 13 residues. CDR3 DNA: TGTGCCAGTCGGGGGGAGTTATACAATGAGCAGTTCTTC. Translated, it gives CASRGELYNEQFF.

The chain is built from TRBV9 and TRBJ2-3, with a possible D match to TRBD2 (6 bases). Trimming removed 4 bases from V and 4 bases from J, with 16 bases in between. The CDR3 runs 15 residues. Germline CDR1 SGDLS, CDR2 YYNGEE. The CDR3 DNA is TGTGCCAGCAGCCTCACTAGCTTTTCGGCAGATACGCAGTATTTT. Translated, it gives CASSLTSFSADTQYF.

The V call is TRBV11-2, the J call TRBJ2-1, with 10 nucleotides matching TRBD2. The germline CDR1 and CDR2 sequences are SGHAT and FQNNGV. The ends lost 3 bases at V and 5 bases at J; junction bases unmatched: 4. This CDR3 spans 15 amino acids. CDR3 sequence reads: CASSFGTSVDNEQFF. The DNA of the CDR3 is TGTGCCAGCAGCTTTGGGACTAGCGTCGACAATGAGCAGTTCTTC.

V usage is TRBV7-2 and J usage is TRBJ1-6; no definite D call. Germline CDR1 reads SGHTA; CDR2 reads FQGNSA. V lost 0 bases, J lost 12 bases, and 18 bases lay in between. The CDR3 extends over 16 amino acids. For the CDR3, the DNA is TGTGCCAGCAGCTTAGCGCATTTCCAGGAAGGCGTACCCCTCCACTTT. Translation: CASSLAHFQEGVPLHF. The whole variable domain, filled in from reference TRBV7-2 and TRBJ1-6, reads GAGVSQSPSNKVTEKGKDVELRCDPISGHTALYWYRQSLGQGLEFLIYFQGNSAPDKSGLPSDRFSAERTGGSVSTLTIQRTQQEDSAVYLCASSLAHFQEGVPLHFGNGTRLTVT.

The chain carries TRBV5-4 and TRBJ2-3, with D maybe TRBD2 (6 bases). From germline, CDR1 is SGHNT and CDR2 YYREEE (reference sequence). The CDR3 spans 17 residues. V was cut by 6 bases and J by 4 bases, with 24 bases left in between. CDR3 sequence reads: CASTRYGGVAESDTQYF. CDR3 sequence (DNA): TGTGCCAGCACCAGATACGGTGGGGTAGCGGAGTCAGATACGCAGTATTTT.